These 6 T cell receptor beta chains originate from one sample sequenced in a study of CD8+ T cells in alopecia areata. RNA, once extracted, was reverse transcribed into cDNA for use as the sequencing template. Clones were read by immunoSEQ multiplex PCR, and TCRdb kept only the in-frame ones, dropping some. The sample consists of a few hundred thousand clones, roughly two fifths of them appearing once. Described treatment: oral pan-JAK inhibitor, 5-10 mg twice daily. The sample consisted of CD4+ T cells sorted from blood, taken at approximately week 30, from a patient treated with tofacitinib. The receptors were sampled from a human donor with alopecia areata.

The chain couples TRBV5-8 to TRBJ2-7; a possible D gene is TRBD1 (6 bases). Germline CDR1 and CDR2: SGHTS and YDEGEE. The CDR3 contains 16 residues. Trimming took 1 base from V and 3 from J, leaving 17 bases between them. CDR3 protein: CASSLLAGAHLYEQYF. The CDR3 DNA sequence: TGTGCCAGCAGCTTGTTGGCAGGGGCTCATCTCTACGAGCAGTACTTC.

The genes are TRBV5-1 and TRBJ1-2; TRBD1 might be the D (6 bases). The germline CDR1 and CDR2 sequences are SGHRS and YFSETQ. CDR3 length: 13 amino acids. V gave up 2 bases and J gave up 8 bases, with 13 bases separating them. CDR3 amino acids: CASSFRGGDGYTF. The CDR3 bases are TGCGCCAGCAGCTTCAGGGGAGGGGACGGCTACACCTTC.

This rearrangement joins TRBV27 to TRBJ1-2, with a tentative D call TRBD1 (5 bases). The CDR3 totals 16 residues. V was trimmed by 3 bases and J by 1 base, leaving 15 bases between them. Germline lookup yields CDR1 MNHEY and CDR2 SMNVEV (reference sequence). The CDR3 spells CASSFTPGRSNYGYTF. The CDR3 bases are TGTGCCAGCAGTTTCACCCCGGGACGGAGTAACTATGGCTACACCTTC.

This clone was found a few times. The V gene is TRBV7-2, the J gene TRBJ1-6, with D perhaps TRBD1 (5 bases). In germline, CDR1 is SGHTA, CDR2 FQGNSA. Trimming stripped 8 bases from V and 14 bases from J, with 13 bases between. This CDR3 is 11 amino acids long. CDR3 bases: TGTGCCAGCGGGAACAGGTGGGCCCTCCACTTT. This sequence encodes CASGNRWALHF.

The rearrangement links TRBV9 to TRBJ2-1; D perhaps matches TRBD2 (5 bases). The CDR3 contains 13 residues. Germline V gene data show CDR1 as SGDLS and CDR2 as YYNGEE. V was pared by 7 bases and J by 1 base, with 9 bases between. CDR3 residues: CASGRDSYNEQFF. As DNA, the CDR3 is TGTGCCAGCGGCCGGGATTCCTACAATGAGCAGTTCTTC.

The gene calls are TRBV30 and TRBJ2-3, with 8 bases fitting TRBD2. The CDR3 is 12 residues long. The junction had 2 bases not matched to a gene; V was cut back by 3 bases and J by 6 bases. From germline, CDR1 is GTSNPN and CDR2 SVGIG (reference sequence). The CDR3 reads CAWSSGSDTQYF. Written as DNA, the CDR3 is TGTGCCTGGAGCAGCGGGAGTGATACGCAGTATTTT.